The present TCR beta chain was sequenced within a study of shared clonotypes between healthy human individuals. The deep-level immunoSEQ assay was used. Some clones are missing from TCRdb's copy, which holds only in-frame ones; the method was immunoSEQ multiplex PCR. Seen here are about 2,500,000 clones, approximately 92% observed once, and the top ten hold roughly 0.13%. The TCR originated in a man between 18 and 35 years old in good health. The sample taken for sequencing was naive CD4+ T cells sorted from blood. Sample subset: CD45RA+ positively selected.

The CDR3 here is CASNQLQVGSTEAFF. The CDR3 nucleotides are TGTGCCAGCAACCAATTACAGGTGGGGAGCACTGAAGCTTTCTTT. This chain uses TRBV6-1 with TRBJ1-1; D is perhaps TRBD1 (5 bases). V shed 7 bases and J shed 4 bases, with 19 bases lying between them. The CDR3 covers 15 residues. Germline-derived CDR1 and CDR2 are MNHNS and SASEGT.